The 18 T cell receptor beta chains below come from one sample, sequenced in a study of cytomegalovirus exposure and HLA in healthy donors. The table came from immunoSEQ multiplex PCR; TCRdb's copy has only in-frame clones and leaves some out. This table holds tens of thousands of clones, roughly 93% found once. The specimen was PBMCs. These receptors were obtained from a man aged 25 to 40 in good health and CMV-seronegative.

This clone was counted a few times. In DNA form, the CDR3 reads TGTGCCAGCAAGCCTAGAAAGAGGGGGACAGGGTCGTCCGAGCAGTACTTC. It codes for CASKPRKRGTGSSEQYF. The J gene is TRBJ2-7, the V gene TRBV11-3; 9 bases map to TRBD1. CDR1 is SGHNT and CDR2 is YENEEA in the germline V gene. The junction had 19 bases not matched to a gene; V was cut back by 7 bases and J by 6 bases. CDR3 length equals 17 residues.

The CDR3: CASSYSRLAPSYEQYF. CDR3 DNA sequence: TGTGCCAGCAGTTACTCGAGACTAGCACCATCCTACGAGCAGTACTTC. V and J are TRBV6-5 and TRBJ2-7; 7 positions agree with TRBD2. Germline CDR1 reads MNHEY; CDR2 reads SVGAGI. The trim removed 0 bases at V and 1 base at J, leaving 6 bases unmatched. There are 16 residues in the CDR3.

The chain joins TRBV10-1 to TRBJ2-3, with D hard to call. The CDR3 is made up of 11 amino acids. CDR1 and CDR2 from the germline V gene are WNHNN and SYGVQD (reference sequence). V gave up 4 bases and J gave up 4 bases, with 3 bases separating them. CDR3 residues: CASSVADTQYF. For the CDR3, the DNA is TGCGCCAGCAGTGTAGCAGATACGCAGTATTTT.

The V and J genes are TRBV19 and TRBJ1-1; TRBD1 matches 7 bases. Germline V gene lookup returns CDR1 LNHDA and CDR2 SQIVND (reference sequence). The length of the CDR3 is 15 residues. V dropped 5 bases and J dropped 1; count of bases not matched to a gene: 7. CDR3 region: CASSPPGQRNTEAFF. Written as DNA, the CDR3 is TGTGCCAGTAGTCCTCCGGGACAGAGGAACACTGAAGCTTTCTTT.

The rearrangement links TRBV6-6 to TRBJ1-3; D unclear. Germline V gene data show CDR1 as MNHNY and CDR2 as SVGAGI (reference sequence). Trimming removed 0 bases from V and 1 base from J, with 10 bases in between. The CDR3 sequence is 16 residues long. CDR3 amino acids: CASSYSKAGSGNTIYF. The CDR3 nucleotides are TGTGCCAGCAGTTACTCGAAAGCGGGGTCTGGAAACACCATATATTTT.

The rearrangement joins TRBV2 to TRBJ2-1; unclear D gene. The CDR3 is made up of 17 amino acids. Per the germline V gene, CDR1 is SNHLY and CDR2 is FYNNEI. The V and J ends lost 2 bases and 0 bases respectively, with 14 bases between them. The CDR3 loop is CASSEYPVYSSYNEQFF. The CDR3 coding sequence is TGTGCCAGCAGTGAATACCCGGTTTATTCCTCCTACAATGAGCAGTTCTTC.

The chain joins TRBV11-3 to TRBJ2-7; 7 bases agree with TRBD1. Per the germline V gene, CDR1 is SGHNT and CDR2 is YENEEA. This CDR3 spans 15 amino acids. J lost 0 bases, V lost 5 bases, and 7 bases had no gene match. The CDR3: CASSEGQQPSYEQYF. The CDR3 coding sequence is TGTGCCAGCAGCGAGGGACAGCAACCCTCCTACGAGCAGTACTTC.

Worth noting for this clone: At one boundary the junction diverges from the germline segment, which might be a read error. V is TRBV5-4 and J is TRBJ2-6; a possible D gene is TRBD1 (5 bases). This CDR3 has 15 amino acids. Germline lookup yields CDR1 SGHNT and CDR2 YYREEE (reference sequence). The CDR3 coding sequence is TGTGCCGGCAGCTTAAGGGGCTCTGGGGCCAACGTCCTGACTTTC. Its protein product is CAGSLRGSGANVLTF.

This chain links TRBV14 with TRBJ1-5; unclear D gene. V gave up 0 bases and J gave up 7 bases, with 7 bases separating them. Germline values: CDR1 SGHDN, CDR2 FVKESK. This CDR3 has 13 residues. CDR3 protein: CASSQDSRQPQHF. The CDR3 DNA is TGTGCCAGCAGCCAAGATTCCCGGCAGCCCCAGCATTTT.

Written as DNA, the CDR3 is TGTGCCAGTAGGAACAGGGGGCCCGCTACTAACTATGGCTACACCTTC. Its translation is CASRNRGPATNYGYTF. V is TRBV19 and J is TRBJ1-2; 9 nucleotides match TRBD1. Germline CDR1 and CDR2: LNHDA and SQIVND (reference sequence). CDR3 size: 16 residues. J lost 0 bases, V lost 6 bases, and 8 bases had no gene match.

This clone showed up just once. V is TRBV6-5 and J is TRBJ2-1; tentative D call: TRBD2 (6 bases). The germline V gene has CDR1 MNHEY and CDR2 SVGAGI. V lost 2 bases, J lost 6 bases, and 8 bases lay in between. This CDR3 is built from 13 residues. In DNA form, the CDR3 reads TGTGCCAGCAGTTACGGAGGGGCCAATGAGCAGTTCTTC. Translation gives CASSYGGANEQFF.

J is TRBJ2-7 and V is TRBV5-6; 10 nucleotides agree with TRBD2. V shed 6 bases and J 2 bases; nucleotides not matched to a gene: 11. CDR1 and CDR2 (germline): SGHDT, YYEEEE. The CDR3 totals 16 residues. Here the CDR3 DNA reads TGTGCCAGCAACCCGTGGGTAGCGGGGGGCACCTACGAGCAGTACTTC. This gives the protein CASNPWVAGGTYEQYF. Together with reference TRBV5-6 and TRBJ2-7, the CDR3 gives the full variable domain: DAGVTQSPTHLIKTRGQQVTLRCSPKSGHDTVSWYQQALGQGPQFIFQYYEEEERQRGNFPDRFSGHQFPNYSSELNVNALLLGDSALYLCASNPWVAGGTYEQYFGPGTRLTVT.

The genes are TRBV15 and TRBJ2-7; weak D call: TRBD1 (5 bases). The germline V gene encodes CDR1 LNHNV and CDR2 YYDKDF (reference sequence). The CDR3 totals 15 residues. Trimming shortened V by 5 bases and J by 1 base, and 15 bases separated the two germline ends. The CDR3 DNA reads TGTGCCACCAGCCTAGGGGCAGGTGTGTCCTACGAGCAGTACTTC. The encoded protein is CATSLGAGVSYEQYF. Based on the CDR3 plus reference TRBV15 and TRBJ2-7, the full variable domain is DAMVIQNPRYQVTQFGKPVTLSCSQTLNHNVMYWYQQKSSQAPKLLFHYYDKDFNNEADTPDNFQSRRPNTSFCFLDIRSPGLGDTAMYLCATSLGAGVSYEQYFGPGTRLTVT.

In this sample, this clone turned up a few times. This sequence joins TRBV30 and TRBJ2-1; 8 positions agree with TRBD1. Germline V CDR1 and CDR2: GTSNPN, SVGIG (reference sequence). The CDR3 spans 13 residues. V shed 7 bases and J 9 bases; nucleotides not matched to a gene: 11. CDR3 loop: CAYDRGAMGEQFF. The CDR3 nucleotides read TGTGCCTACGACAGGGGCGCTATGGGTGAGCAGTTCTTC.

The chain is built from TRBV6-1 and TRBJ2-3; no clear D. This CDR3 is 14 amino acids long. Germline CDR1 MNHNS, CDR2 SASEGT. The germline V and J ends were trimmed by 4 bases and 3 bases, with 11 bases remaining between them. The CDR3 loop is CASSGSLDTDTQYF. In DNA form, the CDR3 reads TGTGCCAGCAGTGGGTCCCTAGATACAGATACGCAGTATTTT.

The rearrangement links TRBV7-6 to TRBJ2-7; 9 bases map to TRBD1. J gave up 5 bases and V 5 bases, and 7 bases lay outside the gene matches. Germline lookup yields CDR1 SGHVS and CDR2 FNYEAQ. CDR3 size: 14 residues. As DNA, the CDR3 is TGTGCCAGCAGCCGGGGACAGGGATATGACGAGCAGTACTTC. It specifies CASSRGQGYDEQYF. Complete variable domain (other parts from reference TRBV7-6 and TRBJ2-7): GAGVSQSPRYKVTKRGQDVALRCDPISGHVSLYWYRQALGQGPEFLTYFNYEAQQDKSGLPNDRFSAERPEGSISTLTIQRTEQRDSAMYRCASSRGQGYDEQYFGPGTRLTVT.

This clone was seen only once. The CDR3 nucleotides read TGCAGCGGTGGAACGGGACAGGGGATTGGCTACACCTTC. This codes for CSGGTGQGIGYTF. The chain uses TRBV29-1 and TRBJ1-2; 10 bases agree with TRBD1. There are 13 residues in the CDR3. Germline V gene lookup returns CDR1 SQVTM and CDR2 ANQGSEA. V lost 7 bases to trimming and J lost 7 bases; unmatched junction nucleotides: 9.

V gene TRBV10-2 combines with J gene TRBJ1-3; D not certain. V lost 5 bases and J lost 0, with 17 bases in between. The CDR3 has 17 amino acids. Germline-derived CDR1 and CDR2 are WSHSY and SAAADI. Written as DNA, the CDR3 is TGCGCCAGCAGTCTCGACCCGGGTACATACTCTGGAAACACCATATATTTT. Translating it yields CASSLDPGTYSGNTIYF.